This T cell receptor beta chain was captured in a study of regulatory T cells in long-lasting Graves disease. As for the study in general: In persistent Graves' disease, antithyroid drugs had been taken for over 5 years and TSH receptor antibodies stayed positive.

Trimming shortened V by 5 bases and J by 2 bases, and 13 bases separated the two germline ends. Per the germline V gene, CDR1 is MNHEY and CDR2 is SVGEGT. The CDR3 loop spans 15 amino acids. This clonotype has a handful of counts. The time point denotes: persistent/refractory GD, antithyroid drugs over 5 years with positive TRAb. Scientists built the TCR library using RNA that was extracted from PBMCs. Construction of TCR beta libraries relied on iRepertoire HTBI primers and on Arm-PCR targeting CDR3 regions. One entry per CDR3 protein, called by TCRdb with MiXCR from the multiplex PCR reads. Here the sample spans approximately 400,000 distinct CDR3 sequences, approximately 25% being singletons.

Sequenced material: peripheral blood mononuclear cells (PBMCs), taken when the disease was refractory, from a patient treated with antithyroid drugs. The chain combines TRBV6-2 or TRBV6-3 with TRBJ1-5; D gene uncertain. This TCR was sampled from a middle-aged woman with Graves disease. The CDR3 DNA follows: TGTGCCAGCAGTCCGACACGCTTGGGCAATCAGCCCCAGCATTTT. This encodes CASSPTRLGNQPQHF.